The 18 T cell receptor beta chains given below trace back to one sample, sequenced in a study of identical twins. TCRdb ran MiXCR on the 5' RACE reads and lists one entry per CDR3 protein. Of under 900,000 distinct CDR3 sequences in the sample, approximately 13% were seen once. Another study also made use of these data, one on yellow fever vaccine responses in identical twins.

Sample: PBMCs. The receptors stem from a woman aged 18-30 years in good health.

This clonotype turned up a few times. This chain joins TRBV12-3 or TRBV12-4 and TRBJ2-7, with TRBD2 matching 7 bases. The CDR3 runs to 11 residues. After removal of 7 bases from V and 7 bases from J, the junction contained 4 bases not matched to a gene. CDR3 DNA: TGTGCCAGCATGGGGGGGAGGGAGCAGTACTTC. Protein: CASMGGREQYF.

DNA of the CDR3: TGCGCCAGCAGCCCTGACCGGGACCGCGAGCAGTACGTC. It encodes CASSPDRDREQYV. The rearrangement links TRBV5-1 to TRBJ2-7; D is perhaps TRBD1 or TRBD2 (5 bases each). With 4 bases removed from V and 6 bases from J, the gap between germline ends came to 14 bases. This CDR3 is 13 amino acids long. Germline V lookup: CDR1 SGHRS, CDR2 YFSETQ.

The rearrangement links TRBV6-2 or TRBV6-3 to TRBJ2-7, with D maybe TRBD2 (6 bases). CDR1 and CDR2 (germline): MNHEY, SVGEGT. The CDR3 length is 16 residues. Trimming took off 0 bases at V and 6 bases at J, with 18 bases between the two ends. This CDR3 is CASSYSRPGLRSEQYV. DNA of the CDR3: TGTGCCAGCAGTTACTCGAGACCGGGACTTCGATCCGAGCAGTACGTC.

The chain is built from TRBV20-1 and TRBJ1-2; D is unresolved. V was cut by 6 bases and J by 5 bases, with 13 bases left in between. The germline CDR1 and CDR2 sequences are DFQATT and SNEGSKA (reference sequence). The CDR3 contains 12 residues. DNA of the CDR3: TGCAGTGCCCGGAAGGGATTTTATGGCTACACCTTC. Protein: CSARKGFYGYTF.

The chain has TRBV6-2 or TRBV6-3 and TRBJ2-1, with 8 positions matching TRBD1. Germline CDR1 reads MNHEY; CDR2 reads SVGEGT. This CDR3 contains 16 residues. The trim removed 4 bases at V and 0 bases at J, leaving 5 bases unmatched. CDR3 region: CASSSRQGSSYNEQFF. In nucleotides, the CDR3 is TGTGCCAGCAGTTCCCGACAGGGGTCCTCCTACAATGAGCAGTTCTTC.

This clonotype was counted only a few times. J is TRBJ2-7 and V is TRBV5-6; 7 positions agree with TRBD1. V gave up 1 base and J gave up 2 bases; unmatched junction bases: 6. The length of the CDR3 is 15 residues. Germline CDR1 reads SGHDT; CDR2 reads YYEEEE. CDR3 amino acids: CASSLRRDSTYEQYV. The CDR3 DNA reads as TGTGCCAGCAGCTTGCGCCGGGACAGTACCTACGAGCAGTACGTC.

This clonotype was picked up a small number of times. The V and J genes are TRBV4-1 and TRBJ1-1; tentatively, D is TRBD1 (5 bases). Trimming stripped 4 bases from V and 2 bases from J, with 20 bases between. Germline V CDR1 and CDR2: MGHRA, YSYEKL. This CDR3 is built from 17 residues. CDR3: CASSLPGTDRRNTEAFF. Here the CDR3 DNA reads TGCGCCAGCAGCCTACCCGGGACCGACCGAAGAAACACTGAAGCTTTCTTT.

This sequence joins TRBV3-1 and TRBJ1-5; D gene unclear. The CDR3 consists of 14 residues. From germline, CDR1 is LGHDT and CDR2 YNNKEL (reference sequence). V was cut by 4 bases and J by 3 bases, with 10 bases left in between. CDR3 nucleotide sequence: TGTGCCAGCAGCCGAACAGAGATCAATCAGCCCCAGCATTTT. Translating it yields CASSRTEINQPQHF. Full variable domain (remainder filled in from reference TRBV3-1 and TRBJ1-5): DTAVSQTPKYLVTQMGNDKSIKCEQNLGHDTMYWYKQDSKKFLKIMFSYNNKELIINETVPNRFSPKSPDKAHLNLHINSLELGDSAVYFCASSRTEINQPQHFGDGTRLSIL.

This clonotype came up many times. This chain connects TRBV24-1 to TRBJ2-1, with D possibly matching TRBD1 (6 bases). This CDR3 spans 17 amino acids. Trimming removed 3 bases from V and 4 bases from J, with 18 bases in between. Per the germline V gene, CDR1 is KGHDR and CDR2 is SFDVKD. For the CDR3, the DNA is TGTGCCACCAGTGATCCTTCCACAGGGTACAGTTACAATGAGCAGTTCTTC. This gives the protein CATSDPSTGYSYNEQFF.

This clonotype was seen ten or more times. The chain's CDR3 is CASSLLAGGEQYV. The CDR3, as DNA: TGTGCCAGCAGTTTACTAGCGGGGGGCGAGCAGTACGTC. V usage is TRBV12-3 or TRBV12-4 and J usage is TRBJ2-7, with TRBD2 identical over 11 bases. The CDR3 runs to 13 residues. Germline trimming cut 2 bases from V and 6 bases from J; bases unmatched to any gene: 0.

This clonotype has a count of ten or more. V gene TRBV7-9 combines with J gene TRBJ2-1; perhaps TRBD2 as D (7 bases). The V end lost 1 base, the J end lost 8 bases, and 12 bases lay between the germline ends. Germline V CDR1 and CDR2: SEHNR, FQNEAQ (reference sequence). This CDR3 spans 14 amino acids. Written as DNA, the CDR3 is TGTGCCAGCAGCTTAGTCAGCGGGACACATGAGCAGTTCTTC. Translation: CASSLVSGTHEQFF.

This clonotype was counted at least ten times. The V gene is TRBV10-3, the J gene TRBJ2-1, with D unclear. Germline lookup yields CDR1 ENHRY and CDR2 SYGVKD. The CDR3 runs to 13 residues. The ends were cut back, 3 bases at V and 9 bases at J, with 12 bases in the middle. CDR3 residues: CAISDSPWGEQFF. CDR3 bases: TGTGCCATCAGTGACTCCCCCTGGGGTGAGCAGTTCTTC.

The chain is built from TRBV5-1 and TRBJ1-1; 8 bases match TRBD1. The CDR3 totals 16 residues. Germline CDR1 and CDR2: SGHRS and YFSETQ. V was pared by 0 bases and J by 2 bases, with 6 bases of the junction left unmatched. The CDR3 nucleotides read TGCGCCAGCAGCTTGGAAAAGACAGGGGCAAACACTGAAGCTTTCTTT. This codes for CASSLEKTGANTEAFF.

This chain joins TRBV10-3 and TRBJ2-1; 7 bases match TRBD1. The germline gives CDR1 ENHRY, CDR2 SYGVKD. V dropped 5 bases and J dropped 5; count of bases not matched to a gene: 9. The CDR3 loop spans 15 amino acids. Here the CDR3 DNA reads TGTGCCATCAGTTCTGGGACAGAAGAAAACAATGAGCAGTTCTTC. Encoded protein: CAISSGTEENNEQFF.

This clonotype was detected ten times or more. The rearrangement joins TRBV7-2 to TRBJ2-1, with 8 bases fitting TRBD2. V lost 3 bases and J lost 6; bases outside the gene matches: 10. The CDR3 is 16 residues long. The germline CDR1 and CDR2 sequences are SGHTA and FQGNSA. CDR3 region: CASSFLGLEYSNEQFF. The CDR3 bases are TGTGCCAGCAGCTTCTTGGGACTAGAGTATTCCAATGAGCAGTTCTTC.

A few counts support this clonotype. The rearrangement links TRBV28 to TRBJ2-2; D possibly corresponds to TRBD1 (5 bases). The CDR3 is made up of 17 amino acids. Looked up from germline, CDR1 is MDHEN and CDR2 is SYDVKM. The V gene lost 6 bases and the J gene lost 0 bases, with 17 bases spanning the gap. The CDR3 is CASSLPPGRPNTGELFF. The DNA of the CDR3 is TGTGCCAGCAGCCTCCCCCCAGGGCGCCCGAACACCGGGGAGCTGTTTTTT. Supplemented by reference TRBV28 and TRBJ2-2, the full variable domain reads DVKVTQSSRYLVKRTGEKVFLECVQDMDHENMFWYRQDPGLGLRLIYFSYDVKMKEKGDIPEGYSVSREKKERFSLILESASTNQTSMYLCASSLPPGRPNTGELFFGEGSRLTVL.

This clonotype appeared many times. The chain has TRBV5-1 and TRBJ2-7; D gene ambiguous. The length of the CDR3 is 13 residues. V dropped 0 bases and J dropped 5 bases, with 9 bases sitting between them. Germline V lookup: CDR1 SGHRS, CDR2 YFSETQ. In DNA, the CDR3 is TGCGCCAGCAGCTTGGTTGGAAACGACGAGCAGTACGTC. Its protein is CASSLVGNDEQYV.

This chain joins TRBV5-5 and TRBJ2-2, with TRBD1 as a possible D gene (6 bases). The CDR3 contains 15 residues. The germline V gene has CDR1 SGHKS and CDR2 YYEKEE (reference sequence). V gave up 6 bases and J gave up 1 base, with 13 bases separating them. For the CDR3, the DNA is TGTGCCAGCACAAAAGGGGGTCTGAACACCGGGGAGCTGTTTTTT. Amino acid sequence: CASTKGGLNTGELFF.